This TCR beta chain was profiled in a study of cytomegalovirus exposure and HLA in healthy donors. A remark on this clone: Its antigen is unknown.

The CDR3 spans 17 residues. The germline V gene encodes CDR1 MDHEN and CDR2 SYDVKM. Trimming shortened V by 4 bases and J by 2 bases, and 20 bases separated the two germline ends. Whole-study results and caveats: The authors later found TCR association rates varying by HLA locus, with DRB1 most and HLA-C fewest.

This PCR relied on a set of 60 Vbeta primers and 13 Jbeta primers. Libraries were prepared by immunoSEQ multiplex PCR; TCRdb keeps only in-frame clonotypes and omits some of them. The table lists roughly 95,000 clones, 65% to 90% of them singletons, with approximately 3% in the top ten. Material for sequencing was PBMCs. The clonotype originates from a young man in good health and CMV-seropositive. The chain has TRBV28 and TRBJ1-1; maybe TRBD1 (6 bases). CDR3 amino acids: CASSSFLDRDINTEAFF. CDR3 DNA: TGTGCCAGCAGTTCCTTCCTCGACCGGGACATTAACACTGAAGCTTTCTTT.